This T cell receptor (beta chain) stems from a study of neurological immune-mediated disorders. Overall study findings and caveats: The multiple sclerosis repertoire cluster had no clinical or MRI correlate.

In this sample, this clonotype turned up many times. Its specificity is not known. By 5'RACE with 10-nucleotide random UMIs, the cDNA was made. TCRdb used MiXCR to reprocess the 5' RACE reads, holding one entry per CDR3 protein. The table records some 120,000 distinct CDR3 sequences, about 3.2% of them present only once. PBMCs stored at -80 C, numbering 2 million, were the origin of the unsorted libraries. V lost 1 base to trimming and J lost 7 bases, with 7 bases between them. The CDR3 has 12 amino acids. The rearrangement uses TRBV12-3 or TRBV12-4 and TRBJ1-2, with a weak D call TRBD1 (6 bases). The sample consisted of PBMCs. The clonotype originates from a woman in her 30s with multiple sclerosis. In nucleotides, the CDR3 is TGTGCCAGCAGTTTAGGACAGGCTGGCTACACCTTC. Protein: CASSLGQAGYTF.